In this sample, the clone carrying this TCR beta chain turned up a few times. The antigen remains undetermined. The sample belongs to a study of T-cell reconstitution after alpha-beta-depleted transplantation in children. Findings of the study overall: A year post-transplant, T-cell counts and diversity derived mostly from newly produced T cells. There were reportedly several hundred expanded graft clones from which alpha-beta T cells came about two months after transplant.

Molecular barcoding with unique molecular identifiers was used for the TCRbeta library. TCRdb recomputed calls from the PCR reads with MiXCR, one row per CDR3 protein. The sample yields about 830,000 distinct CDR3 sequences, roughly 15% seen once. The ends were cut back, 3 bases at V and 2 bases at J, with 14 bases in the middle. This CDR3 is 15 amino acids long. Looked up from germline, CDR1 is SGHAT and CDR2 is FQNNGV. This rearrangement joins TRBV11-2 to TRBJ2-7; D is ambiguous. This clonotype was obtained from a male patient younger than 18 who had a stem cell transplant for acute lymphoblastic leukemia, so the T cells may come from the graft donor. Specimen: PBMCs, mostly from graft donor cells, collected 360 days after TCRalphabeta/CD19-depleted stem cell transplant. CDR3 in amino acids: CASSFPQDPAYEQYF. CDR3 DNA: TGTGCCAGCAGCTTTCCGCAGGACCCGGCCTACGAGCAGTACTTC.